One and the same sample provided the 23 T cell receptor beta chains below, sequenced in a study of control samples from healthy donors and cancer patients. Sequencing used immunoSEQ multiplex PCR; TCRdb keeps in-frame clones, though not all of them. The sample lists around 97,000 clones, around 89% seen once, with under 20% in the top ten. Input material: PBMCs. These receptors all come from a man between 60 and 70 years old with lung cancer.

The rearrangement joins TRBV6-5 to TRBJ1-6; D is unresolved. The V end was cut by 8 bases, the J end by 4 bases, with 15 bases between. The CDR3 sequence is 15 residues long. CDR1 is MNHEY, CDR2 SVGAGI, per germline. CDR3 nucleotides: TGTGCCAGCGGGTCATTCGCAAGTTATAATTCACCCCTCCACTTT. Residues: CASGSFASYNSPLHF.

This chain uses TRBV3-1 (or the pseudogene TRBV3-2) with TRBJ2-5, with D hard to call. V lost 4 bases to trimming and J lost 4 bases, with 22 bases between them. The CDR3 extends over 17 amino acids. CDR1 is LGHDT and CDR2 is YNNKEL in the germline V gene (reference sequence). In DNA, the CDR3 is TGTGCCAGCAGCCGAGGAGTGGCGGTTCCCAAGGCAGAGACCCAGTACTTC. Translating gives CASSRGVAVPKAETQYF.

The chain recombines TRBV6-6 with TRBJ1-4; no reliable D call. This CDR3 region has 12 residues. CDR1 MNHNY and CDR2 SVGAGI come from the germline V gene (reference sequence). V dropped 4 bases and J dropped 8 bases, with 8 bases sitting between them. CDR3 DNA: TGTGCCAGCAGTTTTGGACGGGAAAAACTGTTTTTT. The encoded protein is CASSFGREKLFF.

The genes are TRBV6-5 and TRBJ1-2, with D perhaps matching TRBD1 (5 bases). The V gene lost 2 bases and the J gene lost 6 bases, with 10 bases spanning the gap. Germline V gene sequence: CDR1 MNHEY, CDR2 SVGAGI. The CDR3 covers 13 residues. CDR3 region: CASSYTGGNGYTF. As DNA, the CDR3 is TGTGCCAGCAGTTACACGGGGGGAAATGGCTACACCTTC.

This sequence joins TRBV7-7 and TRBJ2-1; 12 bases line up with TRBD1. The CDR3 spans 17 residues. Losses at the gene ends were 3 bases for V and 9 bases for J; bases not matched to a gene: 12. CDR1 is SSHAT, CDR2 FNYEAQ, per germline (reference sequence). CDR3 in DNA: TGTGCCAGCAGCTTGGAGGTGGGACAGGGGGCCGCCGGTGAGCAGTTCTTC. Its translation: CASSLEVGQGAAGEQFF.

The rearrangement links TRBV5-1 to TRBJ1-4; D possibly corresponds to TRBD1 (5 bases). This CDR3 region has 14 residues. V shed 4 bases and J shed 13 bases, with 20 bases lying between them. Germline loops: CDR1 SGHRS, CDR2 YFSETQ. Written as DNA, the CDR3 is TGCGCCAGCAGCATCGGGACCGGGTTCTTAAGACTGTTTTTT. This sequence encodes CASSIGTGFLRLFF.

The chain carries TRBV2 and TRBJ2-3; the D is unclear. Germline V CDR1 and CDR2: SNHLY, FYNNEI. CDR3 length: 12 amino acids. Trimming pared 6 bases from V and 1 base from J, leaving 5 bases between. CDR3 coding DNA: TGTGCCAGCAGCGAGCGCACAGATACGCAGTATTTT. This sequence encodes CASSERTDTQYF.

The gene calls are TRBV6-2 or TRBV6-3 and TRBJ2-2; D may be TRBD1 (6 bases). The V end lost 6 bases, the J end lost 1 base, and 15 bases lay between the germline ends. This CDR3 contains 16 residues. Germline V gene sequence: CDR1 MNHEY, CDR2 SVGEGT. CDR3 in amino acids: CASSPHGTLNTGELFF. In nucleotides, the CDR3 is TGTGCCAGCAGCCCTCACGGGACACTGAACACCGGGGAGCTGTTTTTT.

The J gene is TRBJ2-1, the V gene TRBV24-1; TRBD2 agrees at 9 bases. Trimming cost V 4 bases and J 12 bases; bases outside gene matches: 3. Germline CDR1 and CDR2: KGHDR and SFDVKD. This CDR3 region has 12 residues. The CDR3 coding sequence is TGTGCCACCAGTGACCGTAGCGGGGGGCAGTTCTTC. Translated, it gives CATSDRSGGQFF.

The J gene is TRBJ1-2, the V gene TRBV5-4; D perhaps matches TRBD1 (5 bases). V shed 0 bases and J shed 4 bases, with 13 bases lying between them. CDR3 length: 15 residues. CDR1 and CDR2 (germline): SGHNT, YYREEE (reference sequence). As DNA, the CDR3 is TGTGCCAGCAGCTTGGAGGCTTGGGGGGGCTATGGCTACACCTTC. Amino acid sequence: CASSLEAWGGYGYTF.

CDR3 DNA: TGTGCCAGCAGCCACCTTGGGGTTGGGGAAAAACTGTTTTTT. Translating gives CASSHLGVGEKLFF. The chain combines TRBV11-2 with TRBJ1-4; D is unclear. Trimming took off 5 bases at V and 8 bases at J, with 15 bases between the two ends. This CDR3 region has 14 residues. Per germline, CDR1 SGHAT and CDR2 FQNNGV.

This sequence joins TRBV5-1 and TRBJ1-4; 7 positions agree with TRBD1. Losses at the gene ends were 4 bases for V and 0 bases for J; bases not matched to a gene: 6. Germline-derived CDR1 and CDR2 are SGHRS and YFSETQ. The CDR3 extends over 16 amino acids. The CDR3 reads CASSIGTASTNEKLFF. The CDR3 DNA reads as TGCGCCAGCAGCATCGGGACAGCCTCAACTAATGAAAAACTGTTTTTT.

The chain carries TRBV5-1 and TRBJ2-3; 12 bases are shared with TRBD2. Germline assignment: CDR1 SGHRS and CDR2 YFSETQ. V lost 2 bases to trimming and J lost 0 bases; unmatched junction nucleotides: 4. This CDR3 region has 17 residues. CDR3 coding DNA: TGCGCCAGCAGCTTCCGGACTAGCGGGGTTAGCACAGATACGCAGTATTTT. Translating gives CASSFRTSGVSTDTQYF.

The V call is TRBV11-2, the J call TRBJ2-1; 10 bases align to TRBD1. The V gene's germline CDR1 is SGHAT and CDR2 FQNNGV. CDR3 size: 17 residues. Trimming took 2 bases from V and 0 from J; bases not matched to a gene: 4. The chain's CDR3 is CASSLMGQGSSYNEQFF. For the CDR3, the DNA is TGTGCCAGCAGCTTAATGGGACAGGGGAGCTCCTACAATGAGCAGTTCTTC.

V is TRBV12-5 and J is TRBJ1-5; possibly TRBD1 for D (6 bases). V gave up 5 bases and J gave up 0 bases, with 26 bases separating them. Germline V lookup: CDR1 LGHNT, CDR2 FRNRAP. The length of the CDR3 is 20 residues. CDR3 coding DNA: TGTGCTAGTGGTCCAACCCCCGACGGACAGATAACATATAGCAATCAGCCCCAGCATTTT. Translation: CASGPTPDGQITYSNQPQHF.

This clone showed up just once. The chain couples TRBV29-1 to TRBJ2-3; a weak D match, TRBD1 (5 bases). Germline CDR1 SQVTM, CDR2 ANQGSEA. The V and J ends lost 4 bases and 4 bases respectively, with 18 bases between them. This CDR3 region has 15 residues. CDR3 amino acids: CSVAGLPAGPDTQYF. CDR3 nucleotide sequence: TGCAGCGTTGCAGGGTTACCAGCCGGACCAGATACGCAGTATTTT.

The chain has TRBV5-1 and TRBJ2-2; tentative D call: TRBD1 (6 bases). This CDR3 contains 14 residues. Trimming removed 4 bases from V and 1 base from J, with 8 bases in between. Per germline, CDR1 SGHRS and CDR2 YFSETQ. CDR3 residues: CASSTQGNTGELFF. The CDR3 DNA reads as TGCGCCAGCAGCACACAGGGGAACACCGGGGAGCTGTTTTTT.

This clone is a singleton in its sample. The genes are TRBV11-3 and TRBJ2-3; D gene uncertain. The CDR3 totals 15 residues. Trimming took off 4 bases at V and 6 bases at J, with 17 bases between the two ends. The germline gives CDR1 SGHNT, CDR2 YENEEA. This CDR3 is CASSWLTGSSDTQYF. CDR3 DNA sequence: TGTGCCAGCAGCTGGTTGACTGGTTCCTCGGATACGCAGTATTTT.

The chain employs TRBV25-1 and TRBJ1-1; D call uncertain. This CDR3 has 14 amino acids. Germline-derived CDR1 and CDR2 are MGHDK and SYGVNS. V was shortened by 1 base and J by 4 bases, with 10 bases between the two germline ends. The CDR3: CASSELGTRTEAFF. DNA of the CDR3: TGTGCCAGCAGTGAATTGGGCACTCGCACTGAAGCTTTCTTT.

The chain employs TRBV7-9 and TRBJ2-7; D remains unclear. This CDR3 comprises 14 residues. Per germline, CDR1 SEHNR and CDR2 FQNEAQ (reference sequence). Trimming removed 6 bases at V and 5 bases at J, with 17 bases between. For the CDR3, the DNA is TGTGCCAGCAGTGGACCGCACAAACCAAACGAGCAGTACTTC. Translation: CASSGPHKPNEQYF.

This clone has ten or more counts. The chain carries TRBV5-8 and TRBJ1-3, with 7 nucleotides matching TRBD1. Trimming removed 2 bases from V and 3 bases from J; junction bases left unmatched: 5. Looked up from germline, CDR1 is SGHTS and CDR2 is YDEGEE. This CDR3 has 15 amino acids. CDR3 residues: CASSLDRAFGNTIYF. The CDR3 DNA reads TGTGCCAGCAGCTTAGACAGGGCGTTTGGAAACACCATATATTTT. The whole variable domain, filled in from reference TRBV5-8 and TRBJ1-3, reads EAGVTQSPTHLIKTRGQQATLRCSPISGHTSVYWYQQALGLGLQFLLWYDEGEERNRGNFPPRFSGRQFPNYSSELNVNALELEDSALYLCASSLDRAFGNTIYFGEGSWLTVV.

The V gene is TRBV5-1, the J gene TRBJ1-5; tentative D call: TRBD1 (6 bases). Germline CDR1 reads SGHRS; CDR2 reads YFSETQ. The CDR3 contains 15 residues. V lost 0 bases to trimming and J lost 4 bases, with 11 bases between them. CDR3 in amino acids: CASSLEGGRNQPQHF. CDR3 DNA sequence: TGCGCCAGCAGCTTGGAGGGGGGGCGGAATCAGCCCCAGCATTTT.

The chain couples TRBV29-1 to TRBJ1-2, with 8 bases identical to TRBD1. CDR3 length: 12 amino acids. V dropped 5 bases and J dropped 4; count of bases not matched to a gene: 3. Germline CDR1 is SQVTM and CDR2 is ANQGSEA. The CDR3 DNA follows: TGCAGCGTTTTGACAGGGGTCTATGGCTACACCTTC. Translated, it gives CSVLTGVYGYTF.